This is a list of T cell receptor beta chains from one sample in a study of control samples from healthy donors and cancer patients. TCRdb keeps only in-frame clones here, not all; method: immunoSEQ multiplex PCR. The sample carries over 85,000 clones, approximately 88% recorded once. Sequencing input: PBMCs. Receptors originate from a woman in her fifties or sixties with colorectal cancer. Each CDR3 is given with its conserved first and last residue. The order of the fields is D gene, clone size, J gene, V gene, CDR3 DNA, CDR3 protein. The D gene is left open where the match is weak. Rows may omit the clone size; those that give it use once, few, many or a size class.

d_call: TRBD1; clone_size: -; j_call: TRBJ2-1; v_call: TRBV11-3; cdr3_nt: TGTGCCAGCAGCAGGACAGGGGCCGATGAGCAGTTCTTC; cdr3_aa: CASSRTGADEQFF
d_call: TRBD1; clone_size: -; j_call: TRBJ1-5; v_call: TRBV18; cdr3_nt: TGTGCCAGCTCACCCGGGACAGGGGCTGGTAGCAATCAGCCCCAGCATTTT; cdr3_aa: CASSPGTGAGSNQPQHF
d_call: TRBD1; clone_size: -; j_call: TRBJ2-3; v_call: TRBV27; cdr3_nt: TGTGCCAGCAGTTTATCATTGGGACAGGTGGCAGATACGCAGTATTTT; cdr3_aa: CASSLSLGQVADTQYF
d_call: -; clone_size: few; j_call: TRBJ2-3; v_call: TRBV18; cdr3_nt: TGTGCCAGCTCACCCATCCAGGGTAGCACAGATACGCAGTATTTT; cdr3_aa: CASSPIQGSTDTQYF
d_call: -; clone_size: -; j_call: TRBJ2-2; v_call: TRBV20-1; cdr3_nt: TGCAGTGCTAGTCCGGTTAGCCATGAAACCGGGTCGATCACCGGGGAGCTGTTTTTT; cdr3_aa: CSASPVSHETGSITGELFF
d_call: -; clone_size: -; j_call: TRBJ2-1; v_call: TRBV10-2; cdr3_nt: TGCGCCAGCAGGACGGGGACGGAGCAGTTCTTC; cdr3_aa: CASRTGTEQFF
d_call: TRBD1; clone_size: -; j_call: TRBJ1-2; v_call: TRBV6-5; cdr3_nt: TGTGCCAGCAGGGACAGGGCCCTATATGGCTACACCTTC; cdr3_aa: CASRDRALYGYTF
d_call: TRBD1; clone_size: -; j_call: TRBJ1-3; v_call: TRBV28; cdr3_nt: TGTGCCAGCAGTACCGCAGGGGGATATGGAAACACCATATATTTT; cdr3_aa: CASSTAGGYGNTIYF
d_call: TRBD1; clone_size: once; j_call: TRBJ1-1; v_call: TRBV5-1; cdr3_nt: TGCGCCAGCAGACTGACAGGGGAGAGCACTGAAGCTTTCTTT; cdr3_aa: CASRLTGESTEAFF
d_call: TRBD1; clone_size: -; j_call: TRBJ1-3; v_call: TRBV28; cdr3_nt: TGTGCCACCGACAGGGAGTCTGGAAACACCATATATTTT; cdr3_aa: CATDRESGNTIYF
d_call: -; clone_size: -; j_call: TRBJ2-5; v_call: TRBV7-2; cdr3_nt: TGTGCCAGCAGCTTCGCAAAACAAGAGACCCAGTACTTC; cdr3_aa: CASSFAKQETQYF
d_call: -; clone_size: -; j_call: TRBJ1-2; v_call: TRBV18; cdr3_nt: TGTGCCAGCTCACCAGGGTTCGGTAAAAATAACTATGGCTACACCTTC; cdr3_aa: CASSPGFGKNNYGYTF
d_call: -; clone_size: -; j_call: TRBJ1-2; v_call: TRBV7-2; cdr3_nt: TGTGCCAGCAGCCCCCAGTCCGTTAACTATGGCTACACCTTC; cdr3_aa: CASSPQSVNYGYTF